This T cell receptor beta chain was captured in a study of cytomegalovirus exposure and HLA in healthy donors. Whole-study context: Across 300 to 400 genotyped donors, approximately 80% landed in the Caucasian-associated ancestry cluster.

The CDR3 is 12 residues long. Germline assignment: CDR1 MNHNS and CDR2 SASEGT. The V gene lost 7 bases and the J gene lost 6 bases, with 9 bases spanning the gap. In the case of this clone: Its specificity is not known.

Broader study findings: Specificity of a few CMV-associated chains for CMV antigens was verified in vitro. Most TCR sequences were rare, but some public TCRs occurred in many donors.

A multiplex PCR was run with 60 Vbeta primers and 13 Jbeta primers. This table comes from immunoSEQ multiplex PCR, and its TCRdb copy is limited to in-frame clones, with some not included. The sample holds 95,000 to 150,000 clones, approximately 87% seen once. The receptor comes from a man between 18 and 29 years old in good health and CMV-seropositive. This sequence joins TRBV6-1 and TRBJ2-2; D might be TRBD1 (6 bases). Sample: PBMCs. CDR3 amino acids: CASMRGSGELFF. Here the CDR3 DNA reads TGTGCCAGCATGAGGGGGTCCGGGGAGCTGTTTTTT.